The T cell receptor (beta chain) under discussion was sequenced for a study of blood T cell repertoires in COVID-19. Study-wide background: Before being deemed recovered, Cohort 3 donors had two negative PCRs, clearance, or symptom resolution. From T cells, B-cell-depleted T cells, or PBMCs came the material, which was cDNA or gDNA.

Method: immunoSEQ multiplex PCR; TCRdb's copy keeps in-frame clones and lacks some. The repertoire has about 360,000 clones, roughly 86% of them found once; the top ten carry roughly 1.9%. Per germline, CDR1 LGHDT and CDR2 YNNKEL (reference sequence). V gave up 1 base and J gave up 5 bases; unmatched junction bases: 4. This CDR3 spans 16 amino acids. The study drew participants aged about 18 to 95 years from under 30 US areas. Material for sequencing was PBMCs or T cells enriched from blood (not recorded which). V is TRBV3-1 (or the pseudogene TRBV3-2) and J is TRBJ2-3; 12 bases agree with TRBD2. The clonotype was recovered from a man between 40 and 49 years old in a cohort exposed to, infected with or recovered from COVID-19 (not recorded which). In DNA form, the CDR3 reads TGTGCCAGCAGCCAAGGGCAACTAGCGGGAGGAGATACGCAGTATTTT. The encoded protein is CASSQGQLAGGDTQYF.